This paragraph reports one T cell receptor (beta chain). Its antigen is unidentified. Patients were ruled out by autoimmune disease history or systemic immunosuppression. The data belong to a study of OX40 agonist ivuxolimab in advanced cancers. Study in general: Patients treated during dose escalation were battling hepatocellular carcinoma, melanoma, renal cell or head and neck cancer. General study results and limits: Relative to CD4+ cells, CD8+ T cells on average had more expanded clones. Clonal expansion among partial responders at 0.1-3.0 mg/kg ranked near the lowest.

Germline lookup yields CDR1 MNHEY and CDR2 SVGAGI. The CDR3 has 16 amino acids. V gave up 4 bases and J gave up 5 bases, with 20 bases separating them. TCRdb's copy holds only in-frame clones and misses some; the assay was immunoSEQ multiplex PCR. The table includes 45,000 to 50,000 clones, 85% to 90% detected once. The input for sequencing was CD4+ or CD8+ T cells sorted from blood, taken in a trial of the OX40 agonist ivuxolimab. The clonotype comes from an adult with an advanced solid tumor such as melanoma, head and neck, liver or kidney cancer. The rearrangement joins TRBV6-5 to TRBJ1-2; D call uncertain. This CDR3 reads CASSFHDAASEYGYTF. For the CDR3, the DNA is TGTGCCAGCAGTTTCCACGACGCGGCCAGCGAATATGGCTACACCTTC.